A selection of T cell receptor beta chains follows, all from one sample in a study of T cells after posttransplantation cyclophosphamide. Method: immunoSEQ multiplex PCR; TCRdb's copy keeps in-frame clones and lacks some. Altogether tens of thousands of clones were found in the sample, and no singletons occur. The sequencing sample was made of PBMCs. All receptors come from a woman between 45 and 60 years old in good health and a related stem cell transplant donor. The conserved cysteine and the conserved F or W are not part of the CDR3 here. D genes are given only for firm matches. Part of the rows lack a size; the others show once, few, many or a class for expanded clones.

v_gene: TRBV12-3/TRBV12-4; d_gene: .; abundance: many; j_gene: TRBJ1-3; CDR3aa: ASSLLGNTIY
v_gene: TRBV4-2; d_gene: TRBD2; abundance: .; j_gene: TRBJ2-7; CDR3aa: ASSQASGSLYEQY
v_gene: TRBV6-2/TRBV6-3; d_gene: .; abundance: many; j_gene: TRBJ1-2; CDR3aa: ASSYRQVGGYT
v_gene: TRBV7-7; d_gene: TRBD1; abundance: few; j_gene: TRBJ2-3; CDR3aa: ASSSGQGITDTQY
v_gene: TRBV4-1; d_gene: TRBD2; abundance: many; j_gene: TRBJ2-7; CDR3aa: ASSRTAGVPQYEQY
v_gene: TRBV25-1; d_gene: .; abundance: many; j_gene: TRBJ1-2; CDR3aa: ASTSPQDIYGYT
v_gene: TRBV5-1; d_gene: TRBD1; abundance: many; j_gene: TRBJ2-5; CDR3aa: ASSSSGTGGTNQY
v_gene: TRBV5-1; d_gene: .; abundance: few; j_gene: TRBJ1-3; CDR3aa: ASSLAGRGNTIY
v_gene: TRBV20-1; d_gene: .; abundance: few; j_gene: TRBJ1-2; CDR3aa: SAGSNYGYT
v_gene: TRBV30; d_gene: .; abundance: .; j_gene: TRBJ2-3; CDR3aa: AWTQGGLTDTQY
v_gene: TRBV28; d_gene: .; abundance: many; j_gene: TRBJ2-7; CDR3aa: ASSLQGPTYEQY
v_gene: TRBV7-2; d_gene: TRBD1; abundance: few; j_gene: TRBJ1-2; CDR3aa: ASSSQGGYYGYT
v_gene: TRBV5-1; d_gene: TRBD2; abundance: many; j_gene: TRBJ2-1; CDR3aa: ASSFPGLAGSSYNEQF
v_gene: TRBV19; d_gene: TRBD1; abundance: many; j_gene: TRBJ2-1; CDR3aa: ASRRSLGDRDNNEQF
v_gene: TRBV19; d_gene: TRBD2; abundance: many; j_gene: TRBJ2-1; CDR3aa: ASSIRRTSGRVNEQF
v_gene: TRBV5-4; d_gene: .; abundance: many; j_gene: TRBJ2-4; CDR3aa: ASSFRQGTLIHIQY
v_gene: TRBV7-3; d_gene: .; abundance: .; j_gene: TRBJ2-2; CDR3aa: ASGGAGELF
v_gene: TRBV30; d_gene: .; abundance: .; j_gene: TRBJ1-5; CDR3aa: AWSVEAGEQPQH
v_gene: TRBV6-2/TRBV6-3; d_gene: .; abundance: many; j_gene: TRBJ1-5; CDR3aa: ASNGQAWQPQH
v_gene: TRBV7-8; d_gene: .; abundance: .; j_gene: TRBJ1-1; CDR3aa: ASSSKDRWNSEAF
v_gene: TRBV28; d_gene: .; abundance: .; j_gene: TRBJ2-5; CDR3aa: ASSQAIRGARAPQETQY
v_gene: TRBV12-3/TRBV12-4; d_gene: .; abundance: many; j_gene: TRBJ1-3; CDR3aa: ASSLVLDTIY